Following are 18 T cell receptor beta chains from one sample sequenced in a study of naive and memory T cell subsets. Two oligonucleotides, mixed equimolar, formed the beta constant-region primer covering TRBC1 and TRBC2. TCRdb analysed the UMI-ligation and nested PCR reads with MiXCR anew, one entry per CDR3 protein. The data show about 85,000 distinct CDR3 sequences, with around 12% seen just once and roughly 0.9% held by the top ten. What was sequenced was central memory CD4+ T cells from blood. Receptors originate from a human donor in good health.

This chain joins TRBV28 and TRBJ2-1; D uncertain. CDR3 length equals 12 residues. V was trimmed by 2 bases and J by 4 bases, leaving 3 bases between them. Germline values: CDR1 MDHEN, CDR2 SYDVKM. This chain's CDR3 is CASSLRYNEQFF. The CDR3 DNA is TGTGCCAGCAGTTTAAGGTACAATGAGCAGTTCTTC.

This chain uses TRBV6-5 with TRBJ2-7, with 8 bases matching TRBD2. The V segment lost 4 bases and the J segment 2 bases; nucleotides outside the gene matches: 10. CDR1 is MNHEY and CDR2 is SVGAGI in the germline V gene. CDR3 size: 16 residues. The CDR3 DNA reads TGTGCCAGCAGTTCCCCCAGTAGCGGGGATACCTACGAGCAGTACTTC. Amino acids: CASSSPSSGDTYEQYF.

CDR3 bases: TGTGTGGGAGGGGACACTGAAGCTTTCTTT. This codes for CVGGDTEAFF. The V call is TRBV5-6, the J call TRBJ1-1; the D gene is possibly TRBD1 (5 bases). The CDR3 covers 10 residues. Germline CDR1 reads SGHDT; CDR2 reads YYEEEE.

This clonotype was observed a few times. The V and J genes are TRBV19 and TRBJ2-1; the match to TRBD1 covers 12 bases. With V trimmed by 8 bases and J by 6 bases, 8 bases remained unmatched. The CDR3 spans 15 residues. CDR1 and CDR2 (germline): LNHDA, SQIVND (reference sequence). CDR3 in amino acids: CASSGTGGFGNEQFF. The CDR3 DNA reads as TGTGCCAGTTCCGGGACAGGGGGCTTCGGCAATGAGCAGTTCTTC.

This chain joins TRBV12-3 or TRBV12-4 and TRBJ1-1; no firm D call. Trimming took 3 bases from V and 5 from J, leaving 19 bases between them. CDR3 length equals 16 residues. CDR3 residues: CASSFPRTGRVTEAFF. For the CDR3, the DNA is TGTGCCAGCAGTTTCCCCCGGACTGGAAGGGTGACTGAAGCTTTCTTT.

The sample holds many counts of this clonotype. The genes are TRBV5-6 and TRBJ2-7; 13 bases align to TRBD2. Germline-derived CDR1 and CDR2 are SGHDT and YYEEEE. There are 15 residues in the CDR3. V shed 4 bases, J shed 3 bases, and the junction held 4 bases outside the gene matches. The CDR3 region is CASSPGLAGNYEQYF. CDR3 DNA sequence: TGTGCCAGCAGCCCGGGACTAGCGGGAAACTACGAGCAGTACTTC.

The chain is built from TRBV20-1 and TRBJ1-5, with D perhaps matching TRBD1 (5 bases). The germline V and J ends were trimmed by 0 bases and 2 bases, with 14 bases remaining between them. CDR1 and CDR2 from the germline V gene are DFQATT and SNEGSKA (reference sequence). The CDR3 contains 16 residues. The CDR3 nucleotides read TGCAGTGCTAGAGACTCAACAACAGGCGGCAATCAGCCCCAGCATTTT. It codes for CSARDSTTGGNQPQHF.

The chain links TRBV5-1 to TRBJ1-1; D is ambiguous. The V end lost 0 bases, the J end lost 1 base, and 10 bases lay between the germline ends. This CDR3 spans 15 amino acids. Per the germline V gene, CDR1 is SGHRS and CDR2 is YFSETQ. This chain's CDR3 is CASSLDGDPNTEAFF. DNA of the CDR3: TGCGCCAGCAGCTTGGATGGGGATCCGAACACTGAAGCTTTCTTT.

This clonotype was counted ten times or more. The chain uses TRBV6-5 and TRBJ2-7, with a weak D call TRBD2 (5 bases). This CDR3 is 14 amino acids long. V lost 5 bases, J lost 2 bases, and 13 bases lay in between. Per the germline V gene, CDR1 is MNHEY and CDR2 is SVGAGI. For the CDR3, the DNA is TGTGCCAGCAGTCGGCGGACGGGAACCTACGAGCAGTACTTC. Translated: CASSRRTGTYEQYF.

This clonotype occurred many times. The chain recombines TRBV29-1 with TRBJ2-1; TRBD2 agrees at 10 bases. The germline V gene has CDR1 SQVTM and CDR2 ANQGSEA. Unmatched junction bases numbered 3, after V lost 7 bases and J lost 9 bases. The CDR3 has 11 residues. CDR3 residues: CSAVAGGEQFF. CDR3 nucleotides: TGCAGCGCCGTAGCGGGAGGTGAGCAGTTCTTC.

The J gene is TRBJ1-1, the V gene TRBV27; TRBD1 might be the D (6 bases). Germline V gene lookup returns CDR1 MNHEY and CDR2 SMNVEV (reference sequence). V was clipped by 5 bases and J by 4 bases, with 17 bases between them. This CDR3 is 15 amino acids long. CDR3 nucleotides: TGTGCCAGCAGTCCCAGGGCAGGGGTTGGCACTGAAGCTTTCTTT. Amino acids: CASSPRAGVGTEAFF.

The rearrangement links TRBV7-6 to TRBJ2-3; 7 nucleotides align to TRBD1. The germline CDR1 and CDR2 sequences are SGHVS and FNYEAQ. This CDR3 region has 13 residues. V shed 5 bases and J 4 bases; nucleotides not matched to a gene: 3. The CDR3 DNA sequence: TGTGCCAGCAGCCCCCAGGGGGCAGATACGCAGTATTTT. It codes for CASSPQGADTQYF.

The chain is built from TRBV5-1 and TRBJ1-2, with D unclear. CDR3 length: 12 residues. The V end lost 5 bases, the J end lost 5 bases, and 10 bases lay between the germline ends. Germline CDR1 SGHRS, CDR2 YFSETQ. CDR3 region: CASSQDLYGYTF. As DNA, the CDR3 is TGCGCCAGCAGTCAGGACCTGTATGGCTACACCTTC.

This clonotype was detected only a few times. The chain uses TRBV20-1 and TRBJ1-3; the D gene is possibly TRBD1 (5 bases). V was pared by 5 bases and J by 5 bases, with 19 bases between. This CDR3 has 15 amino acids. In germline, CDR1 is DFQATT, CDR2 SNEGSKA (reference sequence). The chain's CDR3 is CSAGGEGTGRNTIYF. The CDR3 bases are TGCAGTGCTGGGGGGGAGGGAACAGGTAGAAACACCATATATTTT.

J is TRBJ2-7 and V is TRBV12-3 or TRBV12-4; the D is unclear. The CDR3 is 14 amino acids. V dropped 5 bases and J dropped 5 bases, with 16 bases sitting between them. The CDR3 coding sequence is TGTGCCAGCAGTAGAACCGGGCCACAGAACGAGCAGTACTTC. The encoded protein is CASSRTGPQNEQYF.

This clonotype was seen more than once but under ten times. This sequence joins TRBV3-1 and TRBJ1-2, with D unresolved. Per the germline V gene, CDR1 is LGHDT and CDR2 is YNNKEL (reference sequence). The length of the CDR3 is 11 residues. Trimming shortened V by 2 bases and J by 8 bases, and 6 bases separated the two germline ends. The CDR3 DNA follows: TGTGCCAGCAGCCAATTACGGGGCTACACCTTC. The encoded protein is CASSQLRGYTF.

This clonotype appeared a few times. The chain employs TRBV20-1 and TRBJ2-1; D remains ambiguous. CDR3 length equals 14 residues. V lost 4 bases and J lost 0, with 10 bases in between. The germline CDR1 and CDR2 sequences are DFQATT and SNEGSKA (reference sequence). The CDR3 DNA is TGCAGTGCTACCCACTTCAGCTCCTACAATGAGCAGTTCTTC. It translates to CSATHFSSYNEQFF.

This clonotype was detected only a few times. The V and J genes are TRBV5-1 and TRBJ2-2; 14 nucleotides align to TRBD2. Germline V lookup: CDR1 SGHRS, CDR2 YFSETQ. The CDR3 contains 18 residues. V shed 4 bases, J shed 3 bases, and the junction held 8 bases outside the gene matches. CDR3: CASSPGTSGSFDTGELFF. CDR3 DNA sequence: TGCGCCAGCAGCCCCGGGACTAGCGGGAGTTTCGACACCGGGGAGCTGTTTTTT.